This TCR beta chain was documented in a study of cytomegalovirus exposure and HLA in healthy donors. Note on this clone: The antigen is undetermined.

Per the germline V gene, CDR1 is MNHEY and CDR2 is SMNVEV (reference sequence). The V gene end was trimmed by 0 bases and the J gene end by 0 bases; junction bases not matched to a gene: 3. This CDR3 is built from 17 residues. General observations from the study: Later analysis showed most CMV-associated TCR beta chains appearing HLA-restricted.

PCR employed 60 Vbeta and 13 Jbeta primers. Some clones are missing from TCRdb's copy, which holds only in-frame ones; the method was immunoSEQ multiplex PCR. The sample records tens of thousands of clones, 35% to 55% being singletons. This chain joins TRBV27 and TRBJ2-3; 10 positions agree with TRBD1. This clonotype originated in a woman between 50 and 59 years old in good health and CMV-seronegative. The sample comprised PBMCs. For the CDR3, the DNA is TGTGCCAGCAGTTTATCTGACAGGGGGCATAGCACAGATACGCAGTATTTT. It translates to CASSLSDRGHSTDTQYF.